Listed here are 20 T cell receptor beta chains from one sample, sequenced in a study of T cell repertoires in cytomegalovirus infection. These TCRs' antigens remain unknown. From the reads, TCRdb called clonotypes with MiXCR, one entry per CDR3 protein. Found here are roughly 920,000 distinct CDR3 sequences, roughly 30% of them singletons; the top ten hold under 15%. The sequenced sample was cultured CD8+ T cells from PBMCs, obtained from culture after CMV antigen stimulation. These receptor sequences come from a human donor in good health (CMV status not recorded). Some clones in this sample may be carry-over from other donors' samples.

This clonotype was detected only a few times. The chain links TRBV12-5 to TRBJ2-1; D is possibly TRBD1 (5 bases). The V gene lost 0 bases and the J gene lost 1 base, with 10 bases spanning the gap. CDR1 LGHNT and CDR2 FRNRAP come from the germline V gene. The length of the CDR3 is 16 residues. CDR3 nucleotide sequence: TGTGCTAGTGGTTTGGTAGGGCAGGGATCCTACAATGAGCAGTTCTTC. Amino acids: CASGLVGQGSYNEQFF.

J is TRBJ2-3 and V is TRBV11-3; no clear D gene. The V end was cut by 5 bases, the J end by 4 bases, with 13 bases between. The CDR3 consists of 14 residues. The germline V gene encodes CDR1 SGHNT and CDR2 YENEEA. CDR3 sequence reads: CASSISQISDTQYF. CDR3 nucleotides: TGTGCCAGCAGCATCAGCCAGATATCAGATACGCAGTATTTT.

The chain combines TRBV7-9 with TRBJ1-1; perhaps TRBD1 as D (5 bases). Germline V gene lookup returns CDR1 SEHNR and CDR2 FQNEAQ (reference sequence). The CDR3 has 16 residues. Trimming removed 1 base from V and 10 bases from J, with 22 bases in between. CDR3 coding DNA: TGTGCCAGCAGCTTAGAGGGACTCCTCAAAGGGTATGGAGCTTTCTTT. As protein: CASSLEGLLKGYGAFF.

Ten or more counts support this clonotype. The V and J genes are TRBV7-2 and TRBJ2-3; perhaps TRBD1 as D (7 bases). Germline-derived CDR1 and CDR2 are SGHTA and FQGNSA. The V end lost 5 bases, the J end lost 4 bases, and 16 bases lay between the germline ends. The CDR3 sequence is 15 residues long. The CDR3 reads CASSPPQGEADTQYF. CDR3 DNA: TGTGCCAGCAGCCCCCCTCAGGGGGAGGCAGATACGCAGTATTTT.

The chain couples TRBV5-6 to TRBJ1-2; TRBD1 agrees at 8 bases. Germline trimming cut 4 bases from V and 2 bases from J; bases unmatched to any gene: 10. Per germline, CDR1 SGHDT and CDR2 YYEEEE. The CDR3 consists of 16 residues. Written as DNA, the CDR3 is TGTGCCAGCAGCCTCGGACAGGGTCGGACGAACTATGGCTACACCTTC. This sequence encodes CASSLGQGRTNYGYTF.

Only a few counts were recorded for this clonotype. The V gene is TRBV20-1, the J gene TRBJ2-4, with D uncertain. Germline CDR1 DFQATT, CDR2 SNEGSKA (reference sequence). The CDR3 spans 16 residues. With 6 bases removed from V and 4 bases from J, the gap between germline ends came to 22 bases. The CDR3 region has the DNA TGCAGTGCAAACTCTAATACAAGACGGTTAAAAAACATTCAGTACTTC. This translates into CSANSNTRRLKNIQYF.

There are a few counts of this clonotype. CDR3 region: CASSLGRDTYGYTF. As DNA, the CDR3 is TGTGCCAGCAGCTTAGGCAGGGACACCTATGGCTACACCTTC. The J gene is TRBJ1-2, the V gene TRBV11-2, with D possibly TRBD1 on 6 matching bases. The germline CDR1 and CDR2 sequences are SGHAT and FQNNGV. Deletions cut 1 base from V and 4 bases from J, with 10 bases between. The length of the CDR3 is 14 residues.

This clonotype was counted many times. The V and J genes are TRBV7-8 and TRBJ2-6; D is uncertain. The CDR3 runs to 20 residues. CDR1 is SGHVS and CDR2 is FQNEAQ in the germline V gene. V lost 0 bases, J lost 0 bases, and 18 bases lay in between. This CDR3 reads CASSLAERELTLSGANVLTF. CDR3 nucleotide sequence: TGTGCCAGCAGCTTAGCGGAAAGAGAATTAACCCTCTCTGGGGCCAACGTCCTGACTTTC.

V gene TRBV10-3 combines with J gene TRBJ1-1; TRBD1 is a possible D gene (5 bases). The V end lost 6 bases, the J end lost 8 bases, and 10 bases lay between the germline ends. In germline, CDR1 is ENHRY, CDR2 SYGVKD. The CDR3 covers 11 residues. CDR3: CAIRLDREAFF. CDR3 sequence (DNA): TGTGCCATCAGACTAGACAGAGAAGCTTTCTTT.

The chain combines TRBV12-3 or TRBV12-4 with TRBJ1-1, with D hard to call. This CDR3 spans 12 amino acids. Trimming took off 6 bases at V and 8 bases at J, with 13 bases between the two ends. The CDR3 nucleotides are TGTGCCAGCAGCCTGATAGGGTGGGAAGCTTTCTTT. Its protein product is CASSLIGWEAFF.

The V and J genes are TRBV5-1 and TRBJ2-7; 7 bases align to TRBD1. There are 14 residues in the CDR3. V was pared by 3 bases and J by 1 base, with 4 bases of the junction left unmatched. Germline CDR1 is SGHRS and CDR2 is YFSETQ. The CDR3 DNA sequence: TGCGCCAGCAGCTACAGGGGTGGGTCCTACGAGCAGTACTTC. This gives the protein CASSYRGGSYEQYF.

This clonotype was recorded many times. The chain is built from TRBV6-1 and TRBJ1-1, with 9 bases that match TRBD1. From germline, CDR1 is MNHNS and CDR2 SASEGT. CDR3 size: 14 residues. V trimming: 7 bases; J trimming: 4 bases; junction bases outside the gene matches: 7. Written as DNA, the CDR3 is TGTGCCAGCACCGTTAAACAGGGGGCCACTGAAGCTTTCTTT. Translated, it gives CASTVKQGATEAFF.

This clonotype was seen more than once but under ten times. The chain combines TRBV5-5 with TRBJ2-7; 10 bases are a match to TRBD1. This CDR3 has 15 residues. V shed 5 bases and J 3 bases; nucleotides not matched to a gene: 8. Germline V lookup: CDR1 SGHKS, CDR2 YYEKEE (reference sequence). Here the CDR3 reads CASRWDRGDLYEQYF. In DNA, the CDR3 is TGTGCCAGCAGATGGGACAGGGGAGATCTCTACGAGCAGTACTTC.

This clonotype was found a few times. This chain links TRBV5-1 with TRBJ2-1; 14 bases map to TRBD2. Losses at the gene ends were 2 bases for V and 4 bases for J; bases not matched to a gene: 8. Germline V lookup: CDR1 SGHRS, CDR2 YFSETQ. The CDR3 totals 18 residues. The CDR3, as DNA: TGCGCCAGCAGCTTCGGACTAGCGGGGGGATCCTATTACAATGAGCAGTTCTTC. Residues: CASSFGLAGGSYYNEQFF.

The sample holds a few counts of this clonotype. The V gene is TRBV10-3, the J gene TRBJ1-1; 7 nucleotides match TRBD1. Germline values: CDR1 ENHRY, CDR2 SYGVKD. The CDR3 is 14 residues long. V dropped 5 bases and J dropped 5; count of bases not matched to a gene: 8. The CDR3 DNA reads TGTGCCATCAGTAACTCAGGGGGTAGAACTGAAGCTTTCTTT. This translates into CAISNSGGRTEAFF.

There are a few counts of this clonotype. The chain employs TRBV12-3 or TRBV12-4 and TRBJ2-6, with D possibly TRBD1 on 6 matching bases. The length of the CDR3 is 16 residues. Trimming took 2 bases from V and 2 from J, leaving 10 bases between them. The CDR3 DNA reads as TGTGCCAGCAGTTTAAGACAGGCCCCTGGGGCCAACGTCCTGACTTTC. It is translated as CASSLRQAPGANVLTF.

The genes are TRBV6-5 and TRBJ2-4; TRBD2 agrees at 8 bases. The trim removed 4 bases at V and 4 bases at J, leaving 6 bases unmatched. This CDR3 has 15 residues. Germline V CDR1 and CDR2: MNHEY, SVGAGI. The CDR3 nucleotides read TGTGCCAGCAGTTCCCCCGGCGGGGGGAAAAACATTCAGTACTTC. This encodes CASSSPGGGKNIQYF.

This clonotype occurred a few times. This chain's CDR3 is CATQVSSGANVLTF. In DNA form, the CDR3 reads TGTGCCACCCAGGTCAGCTCTGGGGCCAACGTCCTGACTTTC. This sequence joins TRBV10-3 and TRBJ2-6; the D is unclear. Per the germline V gene, CDR1 is ENHRY and CDR2 is SYGVKD. V dropped 10 bases and J dropped 0 bases, with 10 bases sitting between them. The CDR3 has 14 residues.

This clonotype has only a few counts. The V and J genes are TRBV11-2 and TRBJ2-3; tentatively, D is TRBD1 (5 bases). CDR3 length: 12 amino acids. Trimming removed 9 bases from V and 9 bases from J, with 16 bases in between. Per germline, CDR1 SGHAT and CDR2 FQNNGV. Here the CDR3 DNA reads TGTGCCAGTGAAAACCTCAGGGTAACGCAGTATTTT. Translating gives CASENLRVTQYF.

This clonotype has only a few counts. The chain links TRBV7-6 to TRBJ2-1, with TRBD2 identical over 9 bases. This CDR3 comprises 18 residues. The trim removed 4 bases at V and 5 bases at J, leaving 15 bases unmatched. In germline, CDR1 is SGHVS, CDR2 FNYEAQ. The CDR3 protein is CASSSDPGAGGINNEQFF. DNA of the CDR3: TGTGCCAGCAGCTCCGACCCAGGGGCGGGGGGGATCAACAATGAGCAGTTCTTC. Based on the CDR3 plus reference TRBV7-6 and TRBJ2-1, the full variable domain is GAGVSQSPRYKVTKRGQDVALRCDPISGHVSLYWYRQALGQGPEFLTYFNYEAQQDKSGLPNDRFSAERPEGSISTLTIQRTEQRDSAMYRCASSSDPGAGGINNEQFFGPGTRLTVL.